Each of the 3 T cell receptor beta chains below was sequenced from the same sample in a study of response to subunit inactivated influenza vaccine. TCRdb passed the RT-PCR reads through MiXCR, listing each CDR3 protein once. The profile covers about 160,000 distinct CDR3 sequences, with roughly a tenth appearing a single time and over 10% taken by the ten largest. Sequencing was performed on non-naive T cells sorted from PBMCs, taken 40 to 50 days after vaccination. The source of these receptors is a man in his fifties who received an inactivated influenza vaccine.

Concerning this clonotype itself: A read error may explain this, as a much larger clone is one base away. This sequence joins TRBV5-1 and TRBJ1-5; weak D call: TRBD1 (6 bases). Trimming removed 0 bases at V and 7 bases at J, with 14 bases between. The CDR3 has 15 residues. Germline values: CDR1 SGHRS, CDR2 YFSETQ. The CDR3, as DNA: TGCGCCAGCAGCTTGGGGCAGGGGCTAAAACAGCCCCAGCATTTT. It encodes CASSLGQGLKQPQHF.

V and J are TRBV30 and TRBJ1-3; 8 nucleotides line up with TRBD1. The CDR3 covers 13 residues. Germline V gives CDR1 GTSNPN, CDR2 SVGIG (reference sequence). The V segment lost 5 bases and the J segment 8 bases; nucleotides outside the gene matches: 8. The CDR3 sequence is CAWERQGLYTIYF. In DNA, the CDR3 is TGTGCCTGGGAAAGACAGGGGTTATACACCATATATTTT.

This clonotype was seen once. The chain uses TRBV20-1 and TRBJ1-2; tentative D call: TRBD1 (5 bases). CDR3 size: 14 residues. From germline, CDR1 is DFQATT and CDR2 SNEGSKA (reference sequence). The ends were cut back, 0 bases at V and 4 bases at J, with 12 bases in the middle. CDR3: CSARDRGSSYGYTF. The CDR3 bases are TGCAGTGCTAGAGATCGGGGCAGTTCCTATGGCTACACCTTC.